This is a list of T cell receptor beta chains from one sample in a study of blood T cell repertoires in COVID-19. The method was immunoSEQ multiplex PCR; TCRdb's version includes in-frame clones alone and lacks a portion of them. The sample has around 100,000 clones; 87% are singletons. Sequencing was performed on peripheral blood. The receptors derive from a man aged 45 to 65 with active COVID-19. CDR3s include the opening cysteine and the closing phenylalanine or tryptophan. Fields, in order: clone size, V gene, D gene, J gene, CDR3 DNA, CDR3 protein. A D gene is named only where the DNA matches it firmly. Clone size appears in some rows only: once, few, many, or a class for an expanded clone.

abundance: -; v_gene: TRBV7-9; d_gene: TRBD1; j_gene: TRBJ2-5; CDR3nt: TGTGCCAGCAGCGCCCGGGACAGGGCTGAAGAGACCCAGTACTTC; CDR3aa: CASSARDRAEETQYF
abundance: -; v_gene: TRBV7-2; d_gene: -; j_gene: TRBJ2-4; CDR3nt: TGTGCCAGCACCTCCGGACTGATAGCCAAAAACATTCAGTACTTC; CDR3aa: CASTSGLIAKNIQYF
abundance: -; v_gene: TRBV7-2; d_gene: -; j_gene: TRBJ2-1; CDR3nt: TGTGCCAGCAGCCAATGGGCGGGGGCGAGCTCCTACAATGAGCAGTTCTTC; CDR3aa: CASSQWAGASSYNEQFF
abundance: -; v_gene: TRBV6-1; d_gene: -; j_gene: TRBJ1-1; CDR3nt: TGTGCCAGCAGTGATACAGGGATGAACACTGAAGCTTTCTTT; CDR3aa: CASSDTGMNTEAFF
abundance: few; v_gene: TRBV5-1; d_gene: -; j_gene: TRBJ1-6; CDR3nt: TGCGCCAGCAGCTTGGCCGGGAGATCACCCCTCCACTTT; CDR3aa: CASSLAGRSPLHF
abundance: -; v_gene: TRBV5-6; d_gene: -; j_gene: TRBJ2-5; CDR3nt: TGTGCCAGCAGCTTGGGGGGACATAACTTACAAGAGACCCAGTACTTC; CDR3aa: CASSLGGHNLQETQYF
abundance: -; v_gene: TRBV13; d_gene: -; j_gene: TRBJ1-2; CDR3nt: TGTGCCTCCAAGGAGGGGGGGACCCACGCGTATGGCTACACCTTC; CDR3aa: CASKEGGTHAYGYTF
abundance: -; v_gene: TRBV12-5; d_gene: -; j_gene: TRBJ1-4; CDR3nt: TGTGCTAGTGGTTTGGTATCGGGTGGCAGGGGAAGAACTAATGAAAAACTGTTTTTT; CDR3aa: CASGLVSGGRGRTNEKLFF
abundance: -; v_gene: TRBV10-3; d_gene: -; j_gene: TRBJ1-2; CDR3nt: TGTGCCATCAGTGAGAGGAGGGAGCTCGGTGGCTACACCTTC; CDR3aa: CAISERRELGGYTF
abundance: -; v_gene: TRBV18; d_gene: -; j_gene: TRBJ1-5; CDR3nt: TGTGCCAGCTCACTGGACATCAATCAGCCCCAGCATTTT; CDR3aa: CASSLDINQPQHF
abundance: -; v_gene: TRBV19; d_gene: -; j_gene: TRBJ1-2; CDR3nt: TGTGCCAGTAGTATAGGTCAGGGAGGAAGACATGGCTACACCTTC; CDR3aa: CASSIGQGGRHGYTF
abundance: -; v_gene: TRBV19; d_gene: TRBD2; j_gene: TRBJ2-1; CDR3nt: TGTGCCAGTAGTATAGAGGTCGGCGGGGGGTACAATGAGCAGTTCTTC; CDR3aa: CASSIEVGGGYNEQFF
abundance: few; v_gene: TRBV18; d_gene: -; j_gene: TRBJ1-5; CDR3nt: TGTGCCAGCTCACCCATCCAGGGCAATCAGCCCCAGCATTTT; CDR3aa: CASSPIQGNQPQHF
abundance: -; v_gene: TRBV18; d_gene: TRBD1; j_gene: TRBJ1-2; CDR3nt: TGTGCCAGCTCATCTTCGGGACAGGCGTATGGCTACACCTTC; CDR3aa: CASSSSGQAYGYTF